This is a list of T cell receptor beta chains from one sample in a study of blood T cell repertoires in COVID-19. Generated by immunoSEQ multiplex PCR, the TCRdb table keeps only in-frame clones and is missing some. The sample shows about 250,000 clones, approximately 89% of them seen only once. Sequencing was done on a sample of peripheral blood. Every receptor here comes from a woman between 40 and 55 years old who had recovered from COVID-19. Both conserved end residues are part of each CDR3. The order of the fields is CDR3 length, V gene, J gene, D gene, clone size, CDR3 protein, CDR3 DNA. D genes are given only for firm matches. Size is omitted from some rows. Given values are once, few, many or a class for expanded clones.

14	TRBV6-5	TRBJ2-3	-	-	CASSPRGRTDTQYF	TGTGCCAGCAGTCCGCGGGGGCGCACAGATACGCAGTATTTT
15	TRBV7-3	TRBJ2-3	TRBD1	-	CASSLDRGNTDTQYF	TGTGCCAGCAGCTTAGACAGGGGCAACACAGATACGCAGTATTTT
15	TRBV19	TRBJ1-5	TRBD1	-	CASSKGQVFNQPQHF	TGTGCCAGTAGTAAGGGACAGGTCTTCAATCAGCCCCAGCATTTT
14	TRBV27	TRBJ1-2	-	-	CASSFLHQGYGYTF	TGTGCCAGCAGTTTCCTCCATCAGGGGTATGGCTACACCTTC
17	TRBV27	TRBJ1-1	-	once	CASSSDLLGFGDTEAFF	TGTGCCAGCAGTTCGGATCTGCTAGGGTTCGGGGACACTGAAGCTTTCTTT
14	TRBV25-1	TRBJ2-5	TRBD2	-	CATGLAGLQETQYF	TGTGCCACCGGACTAGCGGGCCTCCAAGAGACCCAGTACTTC
15	TRBV28	TRBJ2-1	-	-	CASSFQPGKVYEQFF	TGTGCCAGCAGTTTCCAGCCGGGGAAGGTTTATGAGCAGTTCTTC
14	TRBV23-1	TRBJ1-4	-	-	CASSQLGGGEKLFF	TGCGCCAGCAGTCAGCTCGGGGGGGGTGAAAAACTGTTTTTT
15	TRBV6-5	TRBJ1-6	-	-	CASRAGSSYNSPLHF	TGTGCCAGCCGCGCCGGGAGTTCCTATAATTCACCCCTCCACTTT
14	TRBV6-5	TRBJ2-7	-	few	CASSQAGAAYEQYF	TGTGCCAGCAGCCAGGCGGGGGCTGCCTACGAGCAGTACTTC